This TCR beta chain comes out of a study of shared clonotypes between healthy human individuals (dated by TCRdb to between 2020 and 2021). Regarding the complete study: The cohort included three men and a couple of women between 18 and 49 years of age. Per donor, three plates each were used for CD4 naive and CD4 memory, two for CD8 naive, and one for CD8 memory. To estimate repertoire size and how much clonotypes are shared between individuals, the study performed deep sequencing of blood TCR repertoires from five healthy adults. To increase sequencing depth and limit assay-specific biases, TCR repertoire library preparation and sequencing were carried out by different laboratories using diverse techniques. Per donor, leukapheresis produced somewhere between about 0.8 and 9 billion PBMCs.

As for this clone: Its antigen is unknown. One base away there is no much larger clone; base qualities are not given. The same CDR3 is also encoded by other DNA sequences in this sample.

The research as a whole found: Around 5.4% of naive CD4, 3.5% of naive CD8, about 2.4% of memory CD4, and roughly 0.4% of memory CD8 clonotypes were shared across a handful of donors. Only blood was sampled, and tissue TCR repertoires likely differ from those in blood. Based on pairwise subsampling, the degree of clonotype sharing among donors was expected to be affected by sequencing depth. Higher generation probabilities were observed for clonotypes shared by all four sorted-subset donors than for non-shared clonotypes. Estimated clonotype richness was generally larger for naive than for memory subsets. Even with the large sequencing depth, rarefaction of the sorted-subset datasets indicated that sequencing was incomplete. Because the study included only a small number of donors, the genetic and exposure-history diversity represented was limited.

TCR CDR3 regions were amplified from genomic DNA by multiplex PCR using the deep immunoSEQ assay. For each cell subset, the extracted genomic DNA was distributed evenly across all wells of several immunoSEQ 96-well plates, and each plate served as one replicate. For sorted subsets, about 200 ng genomic DNA, equal to about 30,000 T cell genomes, was loaded into each replicate PCR. Purified libraries were quantified with a Qubit 3.0 fluorometer, sized on a Bioanalyzer 2100, and re-quantified with the KAPA Library Quantification kit. A separate single-read 150-cycle Illumina NextSeq 550 flow cell was used to sequence each immunoSEQ 96-well plate. The authors' analysis ran thus. Because the immunoSEQ output held only junctional sequences and lacked quality scores, the filtering could not match the filtering applied to full-length reads. Sequences were annotated with PyIR, a Python wrapper for IgBLAST v1.9, and V/J genes and CDR3 were assigned using IMGT germline references. Reads with weak V/J assignments (E-value above 1e-6), missing CDR3, stop codons, out-of-frame junctions, or ambiguous translated residues were removed. V3J clonotypes were defined as sequences sharing the same inferred V gene, J gene, and CDR3 amino acid sequence. The percentage overlap between two repertoires was calculated by dividing the number of shared unique clonotypes by the size of the smaller repertoire. Repertoire richness was assessed with RTK rarefaction, the Chao1 estimator, and Recon v2.1 estimates of unobserved clonotypes. OLGA was used to compute generation probabilities for all TCRbeta clonotypes that the gDNA method yielded from a few donors. TCRdb re-hosts the immuneACCESS table, in-frame sequences only. Its copies lack some clones; in the studies checked, an unresolved V gene accounts for under half of them, and the cause for the rest is not known. From that table come the V and J calls and clone size; the DNA was used to work out D and trimming. The sample contains 2 million to 2.5 million clones, 93% of them found a single time. The ten most abundant clones make up about 0.39% of the sample.

The donors were healthy, HIV-negative adults with no recently reported acute infections or vaccinations. Every donor was a Caucasian adult residing in Nashville, Tennessee, USA. Magnetic negative selection was used to enrich CD4+ T cells, after which naive cells were positively selected on CD45RA and the negative fraction became the memory subset. Blood was collected by leukapheresis, and PBMCs were isolated by Ficoll-Histopaque density gradient centrifugation and then cryopreserved in liquid nitrogen vapor phase. Analytical flow cytometry was used to check the purity and quantity of each magnetically sorted T cell population. Each sorted fraction had its genomic DNA isolated and then quantified by UV absorbance on a Nanodrop 2000c. V is cut by 4 bases and J by 0 bases, and the space between the germline ends is 6 bases. The CDR3, from cysteine to phenylalanine, totals 13 residues. Only the CDR3 DNA is retained, 39 bases long and in frame from the first base. CDR1 is given as LNHDA and CDR2 as SQIVND, both from the germline V gene (reference sequence).

The material sequenced was naive CD4+ T cells from PBMCs. Reading the label with the study, this specimen's cell subset or site is: CD45RA+ positively selected. The receptor comes from a man between 18 and 35 years old in good health. Some clones in this sample may be carry-over from other donors' samples. The V and J segments used are TRBV19 and TRBJ1-1; there is no confident call for the D gene. In nucleotide form, the sequence is TGTGCCAGTAGTAAGGGCATGAACACTGAAGCTTTCTTT. Its translation reads: CASSKGMNTEAFF.